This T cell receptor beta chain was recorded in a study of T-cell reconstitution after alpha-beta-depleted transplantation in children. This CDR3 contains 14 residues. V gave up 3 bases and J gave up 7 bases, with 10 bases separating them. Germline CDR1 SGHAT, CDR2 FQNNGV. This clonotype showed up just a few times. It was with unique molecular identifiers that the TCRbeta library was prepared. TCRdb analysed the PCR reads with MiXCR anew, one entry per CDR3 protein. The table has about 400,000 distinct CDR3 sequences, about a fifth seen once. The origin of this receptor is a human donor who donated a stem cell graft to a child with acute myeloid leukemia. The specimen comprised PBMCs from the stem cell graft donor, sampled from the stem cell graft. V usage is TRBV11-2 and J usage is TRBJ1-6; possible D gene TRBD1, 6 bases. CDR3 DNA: TGTGCCAGCAGCTTGTCCACAGGGAATTCACCCCTCCACTTT. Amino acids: CASSLSTGNSPLHF.